The text below deals with one TCR beta chain. Antigen unknown. This sample is part of a study of cytomegalovirus exposure and HLA in healthy donors. Study-level findings and limits: Whilst most TCR sequences proved rare, a subset of public TCRs occurred across many donors. The study recorded some 160 TCR beta chains that were cytomegalovirus-associated. In the 120 validation repertoires, approximately 93% of cluster scores exceeded 0, per a later analysis.

This CDR3 contains 19 residues. The trim removed 2 bases at V and 2 bases at J, leaving 7 bases unmatched. Looked up from germline, CDR1 is MGHRA and CDR2 is YSYEKL. The method was immunoSEQ multiplex PCR; TCRdb's version includes in-frame clones alone and lacks a portion of them. The sample consists of hundreds of thousands of clones, less than 90% of them appearing once. This chain links TRBV4-1 with TRBJ2-1; 15 bases are a match to TRBD2. The sample taken for sequencing was PBMCs. The sequence was collected from a woman younger than 35 in good health and CMV-seronegative. The CDR3 here is CASSQPGLAGGTTYNEQFF. CDR3 DNA sequence: TGCGCCAGCAGCCAACCGGGACTAGCGGGAGGTACCACCTACAATGAGCAGTTCTTC.